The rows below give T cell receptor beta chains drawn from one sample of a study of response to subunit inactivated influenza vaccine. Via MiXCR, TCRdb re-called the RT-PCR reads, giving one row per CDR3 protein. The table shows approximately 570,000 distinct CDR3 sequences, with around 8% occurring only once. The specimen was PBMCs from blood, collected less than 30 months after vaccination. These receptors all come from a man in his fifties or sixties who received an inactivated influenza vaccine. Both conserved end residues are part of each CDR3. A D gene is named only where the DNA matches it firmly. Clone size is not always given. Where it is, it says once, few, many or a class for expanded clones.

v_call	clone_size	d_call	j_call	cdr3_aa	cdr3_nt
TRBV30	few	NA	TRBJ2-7	CAWRRDRYEQYF	TGTGCCTGGAGAAGGGATCGCTACGAGCAGTACTTC
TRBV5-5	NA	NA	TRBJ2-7	CASSYGTLGSYEQYF	TGTGCCAGCAGCTACGGGACCTTGGGCTCCTACGAGCAGTACTTC
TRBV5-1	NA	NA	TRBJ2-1	CASSWMVWRISKNEQFF	TGCGCCAGCAGCTGGATGGTTTGGAGGATTAGCAAGAATGAGCAGTTCTTC
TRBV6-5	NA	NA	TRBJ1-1	CASSYITRAPNTEAFF	TGTGCCAGCAGTTACATCACACGGGCCCCGAACACTGAAGCTTTCTTT
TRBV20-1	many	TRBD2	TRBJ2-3	CSAKGLEEVTDTQYF	TGCAGTGCTAAGGGACTAGAGGAAGTCACAGATACGCAGTATTTT
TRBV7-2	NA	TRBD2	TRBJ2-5	CASSPMSGGQETQYF	TGTGCCAGCAGTCCGATGAGCGGGGGTCAAGAGACCCAGTACTTC
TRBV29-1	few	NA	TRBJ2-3	CSVEEAADTQYF	TGCAGCGTTGAAGAAGCAGCAGATACGCAGTATTTT
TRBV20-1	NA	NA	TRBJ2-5	CSARDSTARETQYF	TGCAGTGCTAGAGATTCAACCGCGCGGGAGACCCAGTACTTC
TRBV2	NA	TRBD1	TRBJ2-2	CASMDRSNTGELFF	TGTGCCAGCATGGACAGGTCGAACACCGGGGAGCTGTTTTTT
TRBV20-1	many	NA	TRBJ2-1	CSARRRSASYNEQFF	TGCAGTGCTAGACGTAGGTCTGCTTCCTACAATGAGCAGTTCTTC
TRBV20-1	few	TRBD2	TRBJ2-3	CSARGTRGSTDTQYF	TGCAGTGCTAGAGGGACTAGGGGTAGCACAGATACGCAGTATTTT
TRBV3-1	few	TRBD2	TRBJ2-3	CASSAPGTSGSDTQYF	TGTGCCAGCAGCGCGCCCGGGACTAGCGGGTCCGATACGCAGTATTTT
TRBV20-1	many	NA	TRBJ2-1	CSARGGGTFRVEQFF	TGCAGTGCTAGGGGTGGGGGGACTTTTCGGGTCGAGCAGTTCTTC
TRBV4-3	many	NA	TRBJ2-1	CASSQERWTYNEQFF	TGCGCCAGCAGCCAAGAGAGATGGACCTACAATGAGCAGTTCTTC
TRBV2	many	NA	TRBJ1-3	CASTTSGNTIYF	TGTGCCAGCACGACTTCTGGAAACACCATATATTTT
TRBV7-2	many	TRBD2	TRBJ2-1	CASSLVASGNNEQFF	TGTGCCAGCAGCTTAGTGGCTAGCGGGAACAATGAGCAGTTCTTC
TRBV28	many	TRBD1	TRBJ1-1	CASSLQGEGTEAFF	TGTGCCAGCAGTTTACAGGGGGAGGGTACTGAAGCTTTCTTT
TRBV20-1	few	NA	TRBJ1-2	CSARPPDGYTF	TGCAGTGCTAGACCCCCTGATGGCTACACCTTC
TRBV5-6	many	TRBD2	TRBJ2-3	CASSPWTSEDTQYF	TGTGCCAGCAGCCCGTGGACTAGCGAAGATACGCAGTATTTT
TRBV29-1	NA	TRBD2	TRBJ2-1	CSVRGSGRAGNEQFF	TGCAGCGTAAGGGGTAGCGGGAGGGCCGGGAATGAGCAGTTCTTC
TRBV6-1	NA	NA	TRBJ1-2	CASSESRVAGYTF	TGTGCCAGCAGTGAATCCAGGGTCGCTGGCTACACCTTC
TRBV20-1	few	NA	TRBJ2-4	CSAREQLAKNIQYF	TGCAGTGCTAGGGAACAGCTAGCCAAAAACATTCAGTACTTC
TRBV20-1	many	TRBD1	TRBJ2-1	CSARERPGQGTYNEQFF	TGCAGTGCTAGAGAAAGACCGGGACAGGGGACCTACAATGAGCAGTTCTTC
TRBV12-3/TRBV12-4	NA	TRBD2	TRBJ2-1	CASSLEAGVNNEQFF	TGTGCCAGCAGTTTAGAGGCGGGGGTTAACAATGAGCAGTTCTTC
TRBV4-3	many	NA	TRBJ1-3	CASSQDWRGNTIYF	TGCGCCAGCAGCCAAGATTGGCGGGGAAACACCATATATTTT
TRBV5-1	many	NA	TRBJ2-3	CASSLVRTATDTQYF	TGCGCCAGCAGCTTGGTGAGGACGGCCACAGATACGCAGTATTTT
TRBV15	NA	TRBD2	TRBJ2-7	CATSRDPAASGRAFYEQYF	TGTGCCACCAGCAGAGATCCGGCAGCCAGCGGGAGGGCCTTCTACGAGCAGTACTTC
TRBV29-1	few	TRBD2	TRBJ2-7	CSATGTSGRLSYEQYF	TGCAGCGCGACCGGGACTAGCGGGAGGCTATCCTACGAGCAGTACTTC
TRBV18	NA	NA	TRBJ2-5	CASSPAGPKSGETQYF	TGTGCCAGCTCACCGGCAGGACCCAAATCGGGGGAGACCCAGTACTTC
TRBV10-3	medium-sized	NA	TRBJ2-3	CAISDGTISTDTQYF	TGTGCCATCAGTGACGGGACGATTAGCACAGATACGCAGTATTTT
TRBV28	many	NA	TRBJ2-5	CASSPLWGDKTKETQYF	TGTGCCAGCAGTCCCCTCTGGGGAGATAAGACGAAAGAGACCCAGTACTTC
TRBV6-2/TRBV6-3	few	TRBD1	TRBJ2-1	CASSYIPGQGSYNEQFF	TGTGCCAGCAGTTACATTCCGGGACAGGGTTCCTACAATGAGCAGTTCTTC
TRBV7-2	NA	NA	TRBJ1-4	CASSFRGGAATNEKLFF	TGTGCCAGCAGTTTTAGGGGGGGCGCGGCAACTAATGAAAAACTGTTTTTT
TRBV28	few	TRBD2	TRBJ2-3	CASSAPTSGRSTDTQYF	TGTGCCAGCAGTGCCCCCACTAGCGGGAGAAGCACAGATACGCAGTATTTT
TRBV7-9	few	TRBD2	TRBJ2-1	CASSTLAEISYNEQFF	TGTGCCAGCAGCACGCTAGCGGAGATCTCCTACAATGAGCAGTTCTTC
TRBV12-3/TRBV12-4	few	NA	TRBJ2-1	CASSLSSKDEQFF	TGTGCCAGCAGTCTCTCTAGCAAGGATGAGCAGTTCTTC
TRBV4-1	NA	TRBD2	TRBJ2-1	CASSQYSPLAGFKNEQFF	TGCGCCAGCAGTCAATACTCCCCCCTAGCGGGATTTAAGAATGAGCAGTTCTTC
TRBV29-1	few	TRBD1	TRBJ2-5	CSVRPGGRETQYF	TGCAGCGTTCGACCAGGGGGACGGGAGACCCAGTACTTC
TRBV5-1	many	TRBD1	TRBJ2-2	CASSALGQGNTGELFF	TGCGCCAGCAGCGCCCTGGGACAGGGGAACACCGGGGAGCTGTTTTTT
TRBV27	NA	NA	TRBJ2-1	CASSLQGPLNEQFF	TGTGCCAGCAGCCTCCAAGGACCTCTCAATGAGCAGTTCTTC
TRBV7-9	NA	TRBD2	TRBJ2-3	CASRPGLAATDTQYF	TGTGCCAGCAGACCCGGACTAGCGGCAACAGATACGCAGTATTTT
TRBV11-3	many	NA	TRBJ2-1	CASSPGGQFPSNEQFF	TGTGCCAGCAGCCCGGGGGGACAGTTTCCGTCAAATGAGCAGTTCTTC
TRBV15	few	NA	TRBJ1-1	CATSTIQGLNTEAFF	TGTGCCACCAGCACAATACAGGGTTTGAACACTGAAGCTTTCTTT
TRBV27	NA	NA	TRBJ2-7	CASSLSPRGNRVPEQYF	TGTGCCAGCAGTTTATCACCCAGGGGTAACCGGGTCCCCGAGCAGTACTTC
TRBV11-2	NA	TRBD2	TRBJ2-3	CASSPQSGGSTSTDTQYF	TGTGCCAGCAGCCCTCAAAGCGGGGGGTCAACTAGCACAGATACGCAGTATTTT
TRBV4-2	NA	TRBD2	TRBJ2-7	CASGQDLTGGGDYEQYF	TGTGCCAGCGGCCAAGATCTAACAGGCGGGGGGGATTACGAGCAGTACTTC
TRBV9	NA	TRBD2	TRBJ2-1	CASSALAGGYNEQFF	TGTGCCAGCAGCGCACTAGCGGGGGGTTACAATGAGCAGTTCTTC
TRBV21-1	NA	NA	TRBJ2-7	CASSKDSAHEQYF	TGTGCCAGCAGCAAAGATTCAGCCCACGAGCAGTACTTC
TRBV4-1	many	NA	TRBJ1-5	CASSQDHSYSNQPQHF	TGCGCCAGCAGCCAAGATCACAGCTATAGCAATCAGCCCCAGCATTTT
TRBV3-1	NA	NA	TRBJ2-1	CASSQGTGTGEQFF	TGTGCCAGCAGCCAAGGAACAGGGACCGGGGAGCAGTTCTTC
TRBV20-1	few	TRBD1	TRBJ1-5	CSARSDREVSNQPQHF	TGCAGTGCTAGATCCGACAGGGAGGTTAGCAATCAGCCCCAGCATTTT
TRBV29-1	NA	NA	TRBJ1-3	CSVVVDSGNTIYF	TGCAGCGTTGTGGTGGACAGCGGAAACACCATATATTTT
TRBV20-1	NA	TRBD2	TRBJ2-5	CSARGERTSGSRTQYF	TGCAGTGCTAGAGGGGAAAGGACTAGCGGGAGTCGAACCCAGTACTTC
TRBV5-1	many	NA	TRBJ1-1	CVSSLVRNTEAFF	TGCGTCAGCAGCTTGGTTCGGAACACTGAAGCTTTCTTT
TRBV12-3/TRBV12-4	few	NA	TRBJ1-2	CASTRREFFLSYTF	TGTGCCAGCACCAGAAGGGAGTTCTTTTTGAGCTACACCTTC
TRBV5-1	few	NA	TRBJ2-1	CASSATGTYYNEQFF	TGCGCCAGCAGCGCGACCGGGACCTACTACAATGAGCAGTTCTTC
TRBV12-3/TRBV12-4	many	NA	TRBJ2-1	CASSLFAEQFF	TGTGCCAGCAGTTTATTTGCGGAGCAGTTCTTC
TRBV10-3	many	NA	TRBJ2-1	CAISESTGRDPYNEQFF	TGTGCCATCAGTGAGTCGACAGGGCGGGACCCCTACAATGAGCAGTTCTTC